The T cell receptor (beta chain) under discussion was sequenced for a study of shared clonotypes between healthy human individuals (dated by TCRdb to the early 2020s). Turning to the overall study: A couple of women and a few men aged 18 to 49 years were included in the cohort. To increase sequencing depth and limit assay-specific biases, different laboratories used diverse techniques to prepare libraries and sequence TCR repertoires. Per donor, three plates each were used for CD4 naive and CD4 memory, two for CD8 naive, and one for CD8 memory. The study deeply sequenced blood TCR repertoires of about 5 healthy adults to estimate repertoire size and the extent of clonotype sharing between individuals. Leukapheresis yielded between about 0.9 and 9 billion PBMCs per donor.

TCR CDR3 regions were amplified from genomic DNA by multiplex PCR using the deep immunoSEQ assay. For each cell subset, the extracted genomic DNA was distributed evenly across all wells of several immunoSEQ 96-well plates, and each plate served as one replicate. Each replicate PCR for sorted subsets received around 200 ng genomic DNA, equal to about 30,000 T cell genomes. Purified libraries were quantified with a Qubit 3.0 fluorometer, sized on a Bioanalyzer 2100, and re-quantified with the KAPA Library Quantification kit. A separate single-read 150-cycle Illumina NextSeq 550 flow cell was used to sequence each immunoSEQ 96-well plate. The paper's processing steps were these. The immunoSEQ output contained only junctional sequences without quality scores, so filtering could not match that applied to full-length reads. Sequences were annotated with PyIR, a Python wrapper for IgBLAST v1.9, using IMGT germline references to assign V/J genes and CDR3. Reads with weak V/J assignments (E-value above 1e-6), missing CDR3, stop codons, out-of-frame junctions, or ambiguous translated residues were removed. A V3J clonotype was defined by an identical inferred V gene, J gene, and CDR3 amino acid sequence. Percentage overlap between repertoires was computed as shared unique clonotypes divided by the size of the smaller repertoire. RTK rarefaction, the Chao1 estimator, and Recon v2.1 estimates of unobserved clonotypes were used to assess repertoire richness. Generation probabilities for all TCRbeta clonotypes obtained by the gDNA method from a handful of donors were computed using OLGA. Not all clones reach the TCRdb copy of this immuneACCESS table, which keeps in-frame sequences only. Checked studies attribute under half of the gap to unresolved V genes and leave the rest unexplained. Clone size and the V and J calls come from that table; the DNA yielded D and trimming. The sample table holds 550,000 to 700,000 clones, of which roughly 72% were seen once. The top ten clonotypes cover 1.5% to 2% of the sample.

Study-level results and caveats: Based on pairwise subsampling, the degree of clonotype sharing among donors was expected to be affected by sequencing depth. Compared with non-shared clonotypes, clonotypes shared by all four sorted-subset donors had higher generation probabilities. Estimated clonotype richness was generally larger for naive than for memory subsets. Incomplete sequencing was indicated by rarefaction of sorted-subset datasets, despite the large sequencing depth. Sampling was restricted to blood, and TCR repertoires in tissues likely differ from the TCR repertoires found in blood. Because the study included a small number of donors, the genetic and exposure-history diversity represented was limited. Sharing across a few donors was observed for around 5% of naive CD4, 3% to 4% of naive CD8, about 2.5% of memory CD4, and about 0.4% of memory CD8 clonotypes.

The donors were healthy, HIV-negative adults with no recently reported acute infections or vaccinations. Every donor was a Caucasian adult residing in Nashville, Tennessee, USA. CD4+ T cells were enriched by magnetic negative selection, after which naive cells were positively selected on CD45RA and the negative fraction was taken as the memory subset. After blood collection by leukapheresis, PBMCs were isolated using Ficoll-Histopaque density gradient centrifugation and then cryopreserved in the vapor phase of liquid nitrogen. Analytical flow cytometry was used to check the purity and quantity of each magnetically sorted T cell population. Genomic DNA was isolated from every sorted fraction and measured by UV absorbance on a Nanodrop 2000c. Relative to germline, V is 4 bases shorter and J is 2 bases shorter, with 12 bases between their ends. The germline V gene gives CDR1 as SGHRS and CDR2 as YFSETQ. CDR3 length: 14 amino acids, cysteine to phenylalanine. Kept here is only the CDR3 DNA, which spans 42 bases and is read in frame from base 1.

A remark on this clone: Its antigen remains unidentified. No much larger clone is present one base from it, and per-base qualities are unavailable.

Here the chain combines TRBV5-1 and TRBJ2-5; perhaps TRBD1 is the D gene, with 6 bases matching. This sequence originates from a woman aged 25 to 39 in good health. The specimen was memory CD4+ T cells sorted from blood. Interpreted using the paper, the cell subset or site label stands for: CD45RA-negative fraction. Here the CDR3 is given as CASSADDRQETQYF. The base sequence is TGCGCCAGCAGCGCCGACGACAGGCAAGAGACCCAGTACTTC.